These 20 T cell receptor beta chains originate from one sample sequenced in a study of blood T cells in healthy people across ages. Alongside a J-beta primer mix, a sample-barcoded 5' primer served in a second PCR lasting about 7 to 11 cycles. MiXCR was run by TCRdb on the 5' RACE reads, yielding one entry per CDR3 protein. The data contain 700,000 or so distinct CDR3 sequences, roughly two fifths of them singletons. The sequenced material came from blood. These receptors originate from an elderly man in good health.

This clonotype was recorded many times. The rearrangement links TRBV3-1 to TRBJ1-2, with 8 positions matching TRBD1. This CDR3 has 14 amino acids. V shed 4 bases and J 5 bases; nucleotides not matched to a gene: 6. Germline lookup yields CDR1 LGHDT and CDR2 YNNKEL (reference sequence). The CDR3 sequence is CASSRTGRSYGYTF. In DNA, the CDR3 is TGTGCCAGCAGCCGGACAGGGCGGTCATATGGCTACACCTTC.

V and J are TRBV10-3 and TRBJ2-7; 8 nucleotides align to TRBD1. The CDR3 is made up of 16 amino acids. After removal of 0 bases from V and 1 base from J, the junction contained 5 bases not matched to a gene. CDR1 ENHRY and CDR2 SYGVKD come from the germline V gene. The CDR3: CAISESMGQASYEQYF. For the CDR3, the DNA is TGTGCCATCAGTGAGTCGATGGGACAGGCGTCCTACGAGCAGTACTTC.

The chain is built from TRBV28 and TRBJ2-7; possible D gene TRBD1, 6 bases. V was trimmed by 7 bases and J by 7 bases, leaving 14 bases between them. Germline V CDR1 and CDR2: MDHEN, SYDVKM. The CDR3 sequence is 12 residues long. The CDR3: CASTDTGIEQYF. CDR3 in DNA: TGTGCCAGCACCGATACAGGGATTGAGCAGTACTTC.

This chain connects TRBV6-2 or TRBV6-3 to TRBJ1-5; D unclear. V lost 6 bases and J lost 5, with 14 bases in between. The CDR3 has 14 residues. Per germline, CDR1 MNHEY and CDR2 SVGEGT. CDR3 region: CASRNARVDQPQHF. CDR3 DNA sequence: TGTGCCAGCAGAAACGCAAGGGTGGATCAGCCCCAGCATTTT.

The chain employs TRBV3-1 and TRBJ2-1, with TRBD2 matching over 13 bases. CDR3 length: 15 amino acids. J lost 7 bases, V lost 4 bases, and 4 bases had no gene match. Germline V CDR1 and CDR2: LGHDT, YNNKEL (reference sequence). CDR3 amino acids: CASSPTLAGGNEQFF. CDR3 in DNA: TGTGCCAGCAGCCCGACACTAGCGGGAGGGAATGAGCAGTTCTTC.

Written as DNA, the CDR3 is TGTGCCAGCAGTGACCCGAAAGGGGAGCAGTTCTTC. As protein: CASSDPKGEQFF. The gene calls are TRBV6-4 and TRBJ2-1, with no clear D. The V gene's germline CDR1 is MRHNA and CDR2 SNTAGT. Trimming left V 2 bases short and J 10 bases short, with 9 bases between. CDR3 length: 12 amino acids.

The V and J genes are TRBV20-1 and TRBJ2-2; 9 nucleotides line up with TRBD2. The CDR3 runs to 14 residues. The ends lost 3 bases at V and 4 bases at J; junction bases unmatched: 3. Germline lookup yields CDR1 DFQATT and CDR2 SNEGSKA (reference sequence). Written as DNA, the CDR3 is TGCAGTGCTAGGGGCGGGAGGGTCACCGGGGAGCTGTTTTTT. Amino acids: CSARGGRVTGELFF.

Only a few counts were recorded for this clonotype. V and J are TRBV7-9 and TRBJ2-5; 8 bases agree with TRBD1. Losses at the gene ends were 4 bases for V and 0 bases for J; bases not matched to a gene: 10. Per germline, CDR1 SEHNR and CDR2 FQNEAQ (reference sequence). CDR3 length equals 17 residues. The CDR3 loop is CASSSTNRGVYQETQYF. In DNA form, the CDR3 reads TGTGCCAGCAGCTCAACGAACAGGGGGGTCTACCAAGAGACCCAGTACTTC. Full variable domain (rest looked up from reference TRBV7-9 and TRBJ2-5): DTGVSQNPRHKITKRGQNVTFRCDPISEHNRLYWYRQTLGQGPEFLTYFQNEAQLEKSRLLSDRFSAERPKGSFSTLEIQRTEQGDSAMYLCASSSTNRGVYQETQYFGPGTRLLVL.

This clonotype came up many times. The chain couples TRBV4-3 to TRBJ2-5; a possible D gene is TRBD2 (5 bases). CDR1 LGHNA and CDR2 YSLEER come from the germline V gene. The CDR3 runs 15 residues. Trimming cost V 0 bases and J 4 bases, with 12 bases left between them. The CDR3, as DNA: TGCGCCAGCAGCCAAGATTATCGGGGTAGAGAGACCCAGTACTTC. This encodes CASSQDYRGRETQYF.

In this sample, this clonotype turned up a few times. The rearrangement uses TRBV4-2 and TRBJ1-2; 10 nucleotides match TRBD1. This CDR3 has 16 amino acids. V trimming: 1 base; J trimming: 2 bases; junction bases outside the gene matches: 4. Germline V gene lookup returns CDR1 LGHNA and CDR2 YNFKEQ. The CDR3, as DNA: TGTGCCAGCAGCCAAGGGGGGGGACAGGGGAACTATGGCTACACCTTC. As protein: CASSQGGGQGNYGYTF.

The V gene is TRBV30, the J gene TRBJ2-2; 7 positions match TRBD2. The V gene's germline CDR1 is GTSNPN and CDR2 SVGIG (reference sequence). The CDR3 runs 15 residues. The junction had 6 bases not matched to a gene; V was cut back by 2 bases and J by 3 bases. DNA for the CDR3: TGTGCCTGGAGTCGGGCTAGCGGCTACACCGGGGAGCTGTTTTTT. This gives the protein CAWSRASGYTGELFF.

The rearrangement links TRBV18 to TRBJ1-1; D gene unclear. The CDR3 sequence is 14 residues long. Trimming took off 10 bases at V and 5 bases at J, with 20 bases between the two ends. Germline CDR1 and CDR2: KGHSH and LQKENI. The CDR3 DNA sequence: TGTGCCACTAAATTTCAAGGGAGGGTGACTGAAGCTTTCTTT. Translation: CATKFQGRVTEAFF.

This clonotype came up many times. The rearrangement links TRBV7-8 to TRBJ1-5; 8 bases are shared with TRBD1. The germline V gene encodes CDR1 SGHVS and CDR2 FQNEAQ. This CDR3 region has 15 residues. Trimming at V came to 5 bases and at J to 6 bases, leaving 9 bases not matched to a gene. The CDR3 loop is CASSAPDRGSQPQHF. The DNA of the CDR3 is TGTGCCAGCAGCGCGCCCGACAGGGGCAGTCAGCCCCAGCATTTT.

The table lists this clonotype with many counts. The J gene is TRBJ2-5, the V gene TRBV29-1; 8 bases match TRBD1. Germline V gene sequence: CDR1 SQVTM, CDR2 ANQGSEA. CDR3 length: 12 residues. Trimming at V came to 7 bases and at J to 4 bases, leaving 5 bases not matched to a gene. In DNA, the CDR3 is TGCAGCGGTGACAGGGGACGAGAGACCCAGTACTTC. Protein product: CSGDRGRETQYF.

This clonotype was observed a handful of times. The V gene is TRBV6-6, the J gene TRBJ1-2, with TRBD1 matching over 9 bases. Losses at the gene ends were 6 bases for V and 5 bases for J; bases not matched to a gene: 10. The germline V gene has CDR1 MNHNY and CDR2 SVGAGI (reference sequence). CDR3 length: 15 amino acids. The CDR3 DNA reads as TGTGCCAGCAGACACACACAGGGGGCTGGGTATGGCTACACCTTC. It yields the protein CASRHTQGAGYGYTF.

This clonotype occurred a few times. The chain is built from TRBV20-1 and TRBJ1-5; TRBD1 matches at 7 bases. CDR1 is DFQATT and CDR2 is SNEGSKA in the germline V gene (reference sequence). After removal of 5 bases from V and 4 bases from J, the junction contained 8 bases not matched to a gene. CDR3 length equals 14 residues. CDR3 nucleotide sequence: TGCAGTGCTTCATCAGGGGGAGGTAATCAGCCCCAGCATTTT. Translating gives CSASSGGGNQPQHF.

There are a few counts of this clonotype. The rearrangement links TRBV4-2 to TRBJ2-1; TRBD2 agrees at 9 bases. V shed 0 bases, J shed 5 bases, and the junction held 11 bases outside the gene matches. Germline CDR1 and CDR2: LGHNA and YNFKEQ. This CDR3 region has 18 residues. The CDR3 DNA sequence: TGTGCCAGCAGCCAAGAGGCCGCCGGACTAGCGAGAGACAATGAGCAGTTCTTC. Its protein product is CASSQEAAGLARDNEQFF.

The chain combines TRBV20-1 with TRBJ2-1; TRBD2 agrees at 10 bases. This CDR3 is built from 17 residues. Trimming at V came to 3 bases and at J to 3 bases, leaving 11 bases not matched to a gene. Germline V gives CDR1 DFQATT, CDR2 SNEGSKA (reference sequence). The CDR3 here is CSARTPPLAGDYNEQFF. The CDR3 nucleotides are TGCAGTGCTAGGACCCCCCCTCTAGCGGGGGACTACAATGAGCAGTTCTTC.

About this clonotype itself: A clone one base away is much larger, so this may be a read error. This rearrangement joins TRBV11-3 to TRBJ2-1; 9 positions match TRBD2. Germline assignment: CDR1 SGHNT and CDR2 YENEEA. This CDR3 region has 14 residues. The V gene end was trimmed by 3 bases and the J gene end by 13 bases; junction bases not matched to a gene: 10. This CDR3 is CASSLGLAQETQFF. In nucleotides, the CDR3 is TGTGCCAGCAGCTTGGGACTAGCCCAGGAGACCCAGTTCTTC.

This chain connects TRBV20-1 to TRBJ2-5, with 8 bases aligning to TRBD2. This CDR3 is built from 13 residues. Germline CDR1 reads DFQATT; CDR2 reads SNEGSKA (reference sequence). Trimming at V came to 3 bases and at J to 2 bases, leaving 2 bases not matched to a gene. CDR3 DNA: TGCAGTGCTAGCGGGGGGGCGCAAGAGACCCAGTACTTC. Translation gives CSASGGAQETQYF.